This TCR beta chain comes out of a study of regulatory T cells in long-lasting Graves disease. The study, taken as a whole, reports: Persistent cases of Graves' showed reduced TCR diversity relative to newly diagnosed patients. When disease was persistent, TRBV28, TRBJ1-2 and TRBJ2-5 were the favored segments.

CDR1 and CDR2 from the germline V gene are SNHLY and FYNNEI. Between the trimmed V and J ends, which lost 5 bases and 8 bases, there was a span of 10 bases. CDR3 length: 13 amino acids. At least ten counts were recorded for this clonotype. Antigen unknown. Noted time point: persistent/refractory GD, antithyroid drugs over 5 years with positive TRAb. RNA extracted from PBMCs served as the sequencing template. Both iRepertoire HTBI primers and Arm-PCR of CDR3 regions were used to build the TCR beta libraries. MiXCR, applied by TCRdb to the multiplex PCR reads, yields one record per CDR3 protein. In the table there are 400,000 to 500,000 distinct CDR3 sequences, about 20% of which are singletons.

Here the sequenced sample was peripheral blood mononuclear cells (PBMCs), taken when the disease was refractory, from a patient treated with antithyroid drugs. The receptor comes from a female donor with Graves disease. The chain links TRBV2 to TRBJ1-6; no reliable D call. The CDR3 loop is CASSPRGDSPLHF. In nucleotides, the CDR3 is TGTGCCAGCAGTCCCCGGGGTGATTCACCCCTCCACTTT.